The present T cell receptor beta chain was sequenced within a study of T-cell reconstitution after alpha-beta-depleted transplantation in children. Only a few counts were recorded for this clonotype. A TCRbeta library incorporating unique molecular identifiers was prepared. TCRdb itself ran the PCR reads through MiXCR, one entry per CDR3 protein. The profile shows 450,000 to 500,000 distinct CDR3 sequences, under 15% of them singletons. CDR3 length equals 13 residues. Germline values: CDR1 MNHEY, CDR2 SVGAGI. V was clipped by 2 bases and J by 3 bases, with 2 bases between them. The chain has TRBV6-5 and TRBJ2-6; D is uncertain. The receptor's source is a human donor who donated a stem cell graft to a child with combined immunodeficiency. Sequencing used PBMCs from the stem cell graft donor, obtained from the stem cell graft. This CDR3 is CASSYNGANVLTF. DNA of the CDR3: TGTGCCAGCAGTTACAATGGGGCCAACGTCCTGACTTTC.